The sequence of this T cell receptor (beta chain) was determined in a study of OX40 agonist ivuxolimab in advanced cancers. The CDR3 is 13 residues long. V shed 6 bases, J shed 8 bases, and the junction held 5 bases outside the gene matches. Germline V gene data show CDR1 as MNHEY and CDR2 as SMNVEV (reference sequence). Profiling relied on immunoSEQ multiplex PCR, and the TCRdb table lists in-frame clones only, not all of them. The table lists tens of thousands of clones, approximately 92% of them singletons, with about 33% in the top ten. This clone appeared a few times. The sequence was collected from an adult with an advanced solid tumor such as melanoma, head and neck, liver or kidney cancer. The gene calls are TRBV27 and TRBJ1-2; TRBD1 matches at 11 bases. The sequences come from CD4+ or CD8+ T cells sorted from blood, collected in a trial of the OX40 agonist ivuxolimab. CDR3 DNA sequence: TGTGCCAGCAGCGGACAGGGGGCGCAAGGCTACACCTTC. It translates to CASSGQGAQGYTF.